The 5 T cell receptor beta chains listed next were all sequenced from one sample in a study of T cell responses to AZD1222 COVID-19 vaccine. Using immunoSEQ multiplex PCR, the repertoire was profiled, and TCRdb retains in-frame clones only, with some absent. The sample contains 85,000 to 90,000 clones, 90% to 95% of which appear only once. The sample in question was peripheral blood, obtained on day 0 of MenACWY control vaccination. Receptors originate from an adult in good health.

This chain joins TRBV6-5 and TRBJ2-7; D might be TRBD2 (6 bases). CDR1 is MNHEY, CDR2 SVGAGI, per germline. The CDR3 contains 15 residues. V lost 0 bases and J lost 4, with 13 bases in between. CDR3: CASSYSEGTLYEQYF. In nucleotides, the CDR3 is TGTGCCAGCAGTTACTCGGAGGGGACCCTGTACGAGCAGTACTTC.

CDR3 protein: CASQFSSGGANEQFF. The CDR3 DNA reads TGTGCCAGTCAATTTTCTAGCGGGGGGGCAAATGAGCAGTTCTTC. V and J are TRBV19 and TRBJ2-1; TRBD2 agrees at 12 bases. The germline V gene has CDR1 LNHDA and CDR2 SQIVND (reference sequence). V shed 8 bases, J shed 7 bases, and the junction held 9 bases outside the gene matches. The CDR3 sequence is 15 residues long.

This chain connects TRBV19 to TRBJ1-6; 8 bases align to TRBD1. There are 15 residues in the CDR3. V lost 6 bases and J lost 7; bases outside the gene matches: 8. Germline CDR1 LNHDA, CDR2 SQIVND (reference sequence). In DNA form, the CDR3 reads TGTGCCAGTAGCCCTAACCAGGGGGCGAATTCACCCCTCCACTTT. This translates into CASSPNQGANSPLHF.

The chain combines TRBV7-3 with TRBJ1-1; D gene unclear. The CDR3 totals 13 residues. CDR1 and CDR2 from the germline V gene are SGHTA and FQGTGA. Trimming cost V 0 bases and J 5 bases, with 7 bases left between them. CDR3 region: CASSLTWGTEAFF. In nucleotides, the CDR3 is TGTGCCAGCAGCTTAACGTGGGGTACTGAAGCTTTCTTT.

The J gene is TRBJ1-6, the V gene TRBV7-2; no clear D. CDR1 SGHTA and CDR2 FQGNSA come from the germline V gene. This CDR3 comprises 12 residues. The V end lost 1 base, the J end lost 11 bases, and 6 bases lay between the germline ends. DNA of the CDR3: TGTGCCAGCAGCTTAGTGGTGCCACCCCTCCACTTT. The encoded protein is CASSLVVPPLHF.